The 5 T cell receptor beta chains in this list originate from one sample, sequenced in a study of T cells in Graves' hyperthyroidism and ophthalmopathy (dated by TCRdb to about 2019). Libraries were built with multiplex PCR. Data came from an Illumina HiSeq 2000. Amplification of TCR beta CDR3 regions was carried out from RNA transcripts. The TCR CDR3 was subjected to a first round of RT-PCR using the HTBI primer set and the Qiagen OneStep RT-PCR kit. TCRdb's own reprocessing of the public reads used fastp at Q25 and MiXCR and kept productive beta chains. CDR3 protein sequences are deduplicated, and each keeps its most common genes and DNA. In this sample the table shows under 550,000 distinct CDR3 sequences, just under 20% of which occur a single time. The ten most abundant clones make up approximately 48% of the sample. Sequenced: blood. Receptor source: a middle-aged man with Graves' ophthalmopathy.

The chain recombines TRBV30 with TRBJ1-6; TRBD1 aligns across 7 bases. Unmatched junction bases numbered 19, after V lost 3 bases and J lost 5 bases. CDR3 length equals 19 residues. Germline CDR1 reads GTSNPN; CDR2 reads SVGIG (reference sequence). CDR3 residues: CAWRKDRTKRSADNSPLHF. The DNA of the CDR3 is TGTGCCTGGAGGAAGGACAGGACCAAACGCTCCGCGGATAATTCACCCCTCCACTTT.

This clonotype was seen a handful of times. The rearrangement links TRBV20-1 to TRBJ1-2; D unclear. The CDR3 has 13 amino acids. CDR1 and CDR2 (germline): DFQATT, SNEGSKA (reference sequence). Trimming pared 1 base from V and 6 bases from J, leaving 12 bases between. This CDR3 reads CSARVWQAHGYTF. The CDR3 DNA reads TGCAGTGCTAGAGTCTGGCAGGCCCATGGCTACACCTTC.

The genes are TRBV7-9 and TRBJ1-1; weak D call: TRBD1 (5 bases). Germline V gene lookup returns CDR1 SEHNR and CDR2 FQNEAQ (reference sequence). The germline V and J ends were trimmed by 2 bases and 5 bases, with 30 bases remaining between them. This CDR3 region has 20 residues. The DNA of the CDR3 is TGTGCCAGCAGCTTACGAAACCAAGGGGACCCCTCCCTAGGAGGGACTGAAGCTTTCTTT. Translated: CASSLRNQGDPSLGGTEAFF.

This clonotype has just one count. The chain links TRBV2 to TRBJ2-1; TRBD2 matches 9 bases. This CDR3 comprises 15 residues. The J segment lost 12 bases and the V segment lost 6 bases, leaving 15 bases of the junction unmatched. CDR1 is SNHLY, CDR2 FYNNEI, per germline. As DNA, the CDR3 is TGTGCCAGCAGCGGACCGGGACTAGCTTTATATGGGCAGTTCTTC. It codes for CASSGPGLALYGQFF.

In this sample, this clonotype turned up many times. J is TRBJ2-1 and V is TRBV15, with a weak D call TRBD2 (6 bases). The germline V gene has CDR1 LNHNV and CDR2 YYDKDF (reference sequence). V was pared by 4 bases and J by 4 bases, with 20 bases between. This CDR3 region has 17 residues. The chain's CDR3 is CATSTPGAQGPYNEQFF. CDR3 bases: TGTGCCACCAGCACACCGGGAGCTCAGGGCCCTTACAATGAGCAGTTCTTC.